These T cell receptor beta chains were read from a single sample in a study of blood T cell repertoires in COVID-19. Clones were read by immunoSEQ multiplex PCR, and TCRdb kept only the in-frame ones, dropping some. The profile shows about 170,000 clones, around 83% of them singletons. Material: peripheral blood. The receptors were sampled from a woman aged 70-85 years who had recovered from COVID-19. The CDR3 runs from the conserved cysteine through the conserved F or W. Each record gives: J gene, V gene, clone size, D gene, CDR3 protein, CDR3 DNA. D genes are given only for firm matches. Size is omitted from some rows. Given values are once, few, many or a class for expanded clones.

>TRBJ1-4|TRBV10-3|-|-
CAIRGQAEKLFF
TGTGCCATCAGGGGGCAGGCAGAAAAACTGTTTTTT
>TRBJ1-2|TRBV3-1/TRBV3-2|-|-
CASSPGYGYTF
TGTGCCAGCAGCCCCGGGTATGGCTACACCTTC
>TRBJ2-5|TRBV3-1/TRBV3-2|-|-
CASSLAQETQYF
TGTGCCAGCAGCCTAGCCCAAGAGACCCAGTACTTC
>TRBJ2-7|TRBV27|-|-
CASSLSYGAAAYEQYF
TGTGCCAGCAGTTTATCTTATGGGGCTGCTGCCTACGAGCAGTACTTC
>TRBJ1-1|TRBV28|-|TRBD1
CASSLGTGGATEAFF
TGTGCCAGCAGTTTAGGGACAGGGGGGGCTACTGAAGCTTTCTTT
>TRBJ1-6|TRBV4-1|few|-
CASSQPPSITGSPLHF
TGCGCCAGCAGCCAACCCCCGTCCATTACGGGTTCACCCCTCCACTTT
>TRBJ1-1|TRBV18|-|TRBD1
CASSRNRGRDTEAFF
TGTGCCAGCTCAAGAAACAGGGGCCGTGACACTGAAGCTTTCTTT
>TRBJ2-3|TRBV7-2|-|-
CASSFGGTDTQYF
TGTGCCAGCAGCTTCGGGGGCACAGATACGCAGTATTTT
>TRBJ2-3|TRBV5-1|-|-
CASRDSGPSTDTQYF
TGCGCCAGCAGAGACAGCGGGCCTAGCACAGATACGCAGTATTTT
>TRBJ1-2|TRBV28|-|TRBD1
CASSKDRARYYTF
TGTGCCAGCTCCAAGGACAGGGCCCGATACTACACCTTC
>TRBJ2-7|TRBV6-6|-|TRBD1
CASSYSRQGNSYEQYF
TGTGCCAGCAGTTACTCGAGACAGGGGAACTCCTACGAGCAGTACTTC
>TRBJ1-1|TRBV7-9|-|-
CASSRGNTEAFF
TGTGCCAGCAGCCGGGGGAACACTGAAGCTTTCTTT
>TRBJ2-7|TRBV3-1/TRBV3-2|-|TRBD1
CASSQGTGTLYEQYF
TGTGCCAGCAGCCAGGGGACAGGGACCCTTTACGAGCAGTACTTC
>TRBJ1-1|TRBV5-4|-|-
CASSLMAEAFF
TGTGCCAGCAGCTTGATGGCAGAAGCTTTCTTT
>TRBJ2-1|TRBV5-1|-|TRBD2
CASSPGLAVNNEQFF
TGCGCCAGCAGCCCGGGACTAGCGGTAAACAATGAGCAGTTCTTC
>TRBJ2-5|TRBV11-1|-|-
CASSLAPATGAQYF
TGTGCCAGCAGCTTAGCCCCAGCAACCGGGGCCCAGTACTTC
>TRBJ1-1|TRBV19|-|-
CASSMGLGTEAFF
TGTGCCAGTAGTATGGGCCTTGGGACTGAAGCTTTCTTT
>TRBJ1-2|TRBV19|-|-
CASRWDMSTYGYTF
TGTGCCAGTAGATGGGACATGAGCACCTATGGCTACACCTTC
>TRBJ2-7|TRBV5-6|-|TRBD1
CASSRLPGQGTYEQYF
TGTGCCAGCAGCAGACTCCCGGGACAGGGTACCTACGAGCAGTACTTC
>TRBJ2-5|TRBV11-2|-|TRBD2
CASSLAGGSQETQYF
TGTGCCAGCAGCTTAGCGGGGGGGTCTCAAGAGACCCAGTACTTC
>TRBJ2-3|TRBV28|-|-
CASSPMVGTQYF
TGTGCCAGCAGCCCCATGGTGGGCACGCAGTATTTT
>TRBJ2-1|TRBV7-8|-|-
CASSPPRGKQFF
TGTGCCAGCAGCCCCCCGCGAGGGAAGCAGTTCTTC
>TRBJ2-7|TRBV4-2|-|TRBD2
CASSPLTSGAYEQYF
TGTGCCAGCAGCCCCCTGACTAGCGGAGCCTACGAGCAGTACTTC
>TRBJ2-7|TRBV29-1|-|TRBD1
CSVSTGSYEQYF
TGCAGCGTTTCGACAGGGTCCTACGAGCAGTACTTC
>TRBJ1-5|TRBV19|-|TRBD1
CASSSQQGAFSNQPQHF
TGTGCCAGTAGTTCTCAGCAGGGGGCATTTAGCAATCAGCCCCAGCATTTT
>TRBJ2-7|TRBV5-1|-|-
CASSWTVVEQYF
TGCGCCAGCAGCTGGACAGTGGTGGAGCAGTACTTC
>TRBJ1-3|TRBV5-1|-|-
CASSLGGGSGNTIYF
TGCGCCAGCAGCTTGGGAGGGGGCTCTGGAAACACCATATATTTT
>TRBJ2-7|TRBV19|-|-
CASSGEPNYEQYF
TGTGCCAGTAGTGGGGAGCCCAACTACGAGCAGTACTTC
>TRBJ2-3|TRBV11-3|-|-
CASSLDRDTQYF
TGTGCCAGCAGCTTAGATCGGGATACGCAGTATTTT
>TRBJ2-6|TRBV4-3|-|-
CASSRVIRGGANVLTF
TGCGCCAGCAGCCGGGTGATACGGGGTGGGGCCAACGTCCTGACTTTC
>TRBJ1-4|TRBV5-1|few|-
CASSLGDMANEKLFF
TGCGCCAGCAGCTTGGGGGACATGGCTAATGAAAAACTGTTTTTT
>TRBJ2-7|TRBV6-1|once|TRBD1
CASRNQGVLAEQYF
TGTGCCAGCAGGAATCAGGGGGTTCTGGCCGAGCAGTACTTC
>TRBJ1-1|TRBV7-9|-|TRBD1
CASSARQGADTEAFF
TGTGCCAGCAGCGCGCGACAGGGGGCGGACACTGAAGCTTTCTTT
>TRBJ2-3|TRBV4-1|-|-
CASSQGAAGSDTQYF
TGCGCCAGCAGCCAAGGTGCCGCAGGGTCAGATACGCAGTATTTT
>TRBJ1-2|TRBV5-1|-|-
CASSLGQGGYGYTF
TGCGCCAGCAGCTTGGGGCAGGGAGGCTATGGCTACACCTTC
>TRBJ2-2|TRBV19|-|TRBD1
CASTIGGTGFTGELFF
TGTGCCAGCACTATCGGTGGGACAGGGTTCACCGGGGAGCTGTTTTTT
>TRBJ1-1|TRBV7-3|-|-
CASSAVRDTEAFF
TGTGCCAGCAGCGCGGTGCGGGACACTGAAGCTTTCTTT
>TRBJ2-7|TRBV4-1|few|TRBD1
CASSQDGQGFTYEQYF
TGCGCCAGCAGCCAAGATGGACAGGGCTTCACCTACGAGCAGTACTTC
>TRBJ1-5|TRBV7-2|-|-
CASSPRGGPAQPQHF
TGTGCCAGCAGCCCCCGGGGAGGGCCTGCTCAGCCCCAGCATTTT
>TRBJ2-5|TRBV5-1|-|-
CASSSPGLAETQYF
TGCGCCAGCAGCTCCCCCGGGCTAGCAGAGACCCAGTACTTC
>TRBJ1-1|TRBV4-3|-|-
CASSRSPEANTEAFF
TGCGCCAGCAGCCGAAGCCCGGAGGCGAACACTGAAGCTTTCTTT